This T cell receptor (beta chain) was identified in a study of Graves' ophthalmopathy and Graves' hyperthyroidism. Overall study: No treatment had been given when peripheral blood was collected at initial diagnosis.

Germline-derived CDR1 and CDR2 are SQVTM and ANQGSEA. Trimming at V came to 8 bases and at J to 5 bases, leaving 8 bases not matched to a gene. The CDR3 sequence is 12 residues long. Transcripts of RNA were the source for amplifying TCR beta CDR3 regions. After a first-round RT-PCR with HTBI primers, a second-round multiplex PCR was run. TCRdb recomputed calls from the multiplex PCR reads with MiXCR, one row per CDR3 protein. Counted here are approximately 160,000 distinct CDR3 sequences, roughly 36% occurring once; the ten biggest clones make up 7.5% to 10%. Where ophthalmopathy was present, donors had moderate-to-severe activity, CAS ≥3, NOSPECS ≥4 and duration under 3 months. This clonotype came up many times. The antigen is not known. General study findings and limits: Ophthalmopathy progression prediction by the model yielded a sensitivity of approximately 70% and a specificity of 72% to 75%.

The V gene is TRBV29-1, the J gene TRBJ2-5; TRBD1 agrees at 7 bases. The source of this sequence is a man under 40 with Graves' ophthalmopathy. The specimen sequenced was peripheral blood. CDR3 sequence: CSIRQGRETQYF. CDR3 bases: TGCAGCATTCGACAGGGAAGGGAGACCCAGTACTTC.